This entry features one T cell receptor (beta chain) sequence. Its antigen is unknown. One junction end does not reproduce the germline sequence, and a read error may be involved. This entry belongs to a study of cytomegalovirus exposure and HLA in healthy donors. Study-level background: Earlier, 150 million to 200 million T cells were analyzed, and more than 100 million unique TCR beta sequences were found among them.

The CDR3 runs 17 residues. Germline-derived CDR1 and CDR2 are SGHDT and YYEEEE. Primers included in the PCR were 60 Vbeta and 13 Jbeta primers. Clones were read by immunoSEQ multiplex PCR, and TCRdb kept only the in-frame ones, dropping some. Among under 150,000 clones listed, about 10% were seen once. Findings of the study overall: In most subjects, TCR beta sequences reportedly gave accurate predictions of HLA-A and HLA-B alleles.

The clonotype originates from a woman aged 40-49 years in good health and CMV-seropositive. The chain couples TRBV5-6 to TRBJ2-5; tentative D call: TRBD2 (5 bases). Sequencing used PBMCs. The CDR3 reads CAGSFTAVGYHQETQYF. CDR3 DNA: TGTGCCGGCAGTTTTACAGCGGTTGGATACCACCAAGAGACCCAGTACTTC.